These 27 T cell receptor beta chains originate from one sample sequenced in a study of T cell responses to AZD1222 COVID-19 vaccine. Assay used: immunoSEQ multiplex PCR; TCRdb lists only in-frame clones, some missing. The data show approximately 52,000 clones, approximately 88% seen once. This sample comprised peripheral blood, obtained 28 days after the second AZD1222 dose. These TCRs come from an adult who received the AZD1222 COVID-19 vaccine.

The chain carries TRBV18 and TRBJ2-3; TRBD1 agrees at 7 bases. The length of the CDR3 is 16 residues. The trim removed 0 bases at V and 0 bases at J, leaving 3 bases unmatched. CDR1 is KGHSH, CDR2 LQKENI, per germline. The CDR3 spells CASSPPGRGSTDTQYF. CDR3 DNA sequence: TGTGCCAGCTCACCACCGGGCAGGGGGAGCACAGATACGCAGTATTTT.

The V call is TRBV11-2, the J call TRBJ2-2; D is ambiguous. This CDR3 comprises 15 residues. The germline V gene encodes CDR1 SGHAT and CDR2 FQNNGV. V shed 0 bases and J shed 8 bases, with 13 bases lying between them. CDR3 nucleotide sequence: TGTGCCAGCAGCTTAGAAATCTCTTGGGTTGGGGAGCTGTTTTTT. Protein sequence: CASSLEISWVGELFF.

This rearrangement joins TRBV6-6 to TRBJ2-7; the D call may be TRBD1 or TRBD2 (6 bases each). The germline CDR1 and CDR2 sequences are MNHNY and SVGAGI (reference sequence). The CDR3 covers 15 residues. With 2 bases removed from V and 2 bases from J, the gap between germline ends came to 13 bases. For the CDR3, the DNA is TGTGCCAGCAGTTACGTGGGGGGCCCAACCTACGAGCAGTACTTC. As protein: CASSYVGGPTYEQYF.

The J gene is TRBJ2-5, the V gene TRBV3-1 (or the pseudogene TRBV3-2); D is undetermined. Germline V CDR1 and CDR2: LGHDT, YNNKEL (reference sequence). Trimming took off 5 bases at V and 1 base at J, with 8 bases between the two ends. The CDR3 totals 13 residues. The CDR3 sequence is CASSGWPQETQYF. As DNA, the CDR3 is TGTGCCAGCAGCGGGTGGCCCCAAGAGACCCAGTACTTC.

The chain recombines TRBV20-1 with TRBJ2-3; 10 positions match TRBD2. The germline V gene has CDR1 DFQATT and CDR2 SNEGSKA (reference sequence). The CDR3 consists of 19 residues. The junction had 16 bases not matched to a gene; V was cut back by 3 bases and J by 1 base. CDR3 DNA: TGCAGTGCTAGTGGCGGGACTAGCGCCGGTTCGGGTGGCACAGATACGCAGTATTTT. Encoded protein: CSASGGTSAGSGGTDTQYF.

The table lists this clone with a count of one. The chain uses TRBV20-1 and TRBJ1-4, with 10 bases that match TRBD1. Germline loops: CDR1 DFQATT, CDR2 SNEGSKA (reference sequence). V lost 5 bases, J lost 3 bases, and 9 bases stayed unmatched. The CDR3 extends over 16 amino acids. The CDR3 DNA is TGCAGTGCTGGTGGGACAGGGGATCCGGCTAATGAAAAACTGTTTTTT. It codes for CSAGGTGDPANEKLFF.

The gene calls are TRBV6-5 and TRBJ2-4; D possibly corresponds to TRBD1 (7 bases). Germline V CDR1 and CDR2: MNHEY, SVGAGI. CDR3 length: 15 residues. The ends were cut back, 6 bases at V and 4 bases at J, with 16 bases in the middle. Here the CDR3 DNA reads TGTGCCAGCAGCCTCGACAGGGCGGGGAAAAACATTCAGTACTTC. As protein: CASSLDRAGKNIQYF.

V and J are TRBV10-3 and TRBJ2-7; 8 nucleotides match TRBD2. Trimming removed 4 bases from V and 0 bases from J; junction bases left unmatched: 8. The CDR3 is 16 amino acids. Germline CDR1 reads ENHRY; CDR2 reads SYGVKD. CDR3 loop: CAISGGSGTSSYEQYF. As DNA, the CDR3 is TGTGCCATCAGTGGCGGTAGCGGGACAAGCTCCTACGAGCAGTACTTC.

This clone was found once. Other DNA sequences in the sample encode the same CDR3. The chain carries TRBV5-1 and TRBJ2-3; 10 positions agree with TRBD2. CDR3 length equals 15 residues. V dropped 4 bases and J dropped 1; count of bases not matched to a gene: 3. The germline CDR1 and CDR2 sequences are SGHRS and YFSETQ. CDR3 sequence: CASSPGTSGTDTQYF. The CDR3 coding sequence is TGCGCCAGCAGCCCCGGGACTAGCGGCACAGATACGCAGTATTTT.

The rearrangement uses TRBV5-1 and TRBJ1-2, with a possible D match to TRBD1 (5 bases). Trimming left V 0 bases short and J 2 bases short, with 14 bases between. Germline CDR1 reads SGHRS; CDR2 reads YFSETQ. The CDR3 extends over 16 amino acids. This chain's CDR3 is CASSLDRGAQNYGYTF. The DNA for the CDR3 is TGCGCCAGCAGCTTGGATCGAGGGGCACAAAACTATGGCTACACCTTC.

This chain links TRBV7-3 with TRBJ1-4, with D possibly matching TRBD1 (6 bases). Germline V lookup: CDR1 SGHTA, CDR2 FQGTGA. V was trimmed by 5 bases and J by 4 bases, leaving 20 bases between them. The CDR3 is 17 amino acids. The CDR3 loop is CASSPFGRGAGNEKLFF. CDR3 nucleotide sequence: TGTGCCAGCAGCCCCTTTGGGAGGGGGGCCGGTAATGAAAAACTGTTTTTT.

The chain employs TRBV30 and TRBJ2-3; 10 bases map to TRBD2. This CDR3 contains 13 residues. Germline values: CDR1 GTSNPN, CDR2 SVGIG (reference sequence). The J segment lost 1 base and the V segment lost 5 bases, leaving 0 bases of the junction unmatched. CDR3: CAWGTSGTDTQYF. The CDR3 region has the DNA TGTGCCTGGGGGACTAGCGGCACAGATACGCAGTATTTT.

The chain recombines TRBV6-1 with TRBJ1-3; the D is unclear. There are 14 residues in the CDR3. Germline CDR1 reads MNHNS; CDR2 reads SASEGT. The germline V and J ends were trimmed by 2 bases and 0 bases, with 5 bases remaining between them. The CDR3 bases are TGTGCCAGCAGTGAACAGCGCTCTGGAAACACCATATATTTT. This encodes CASSEQRSGNTIYF.

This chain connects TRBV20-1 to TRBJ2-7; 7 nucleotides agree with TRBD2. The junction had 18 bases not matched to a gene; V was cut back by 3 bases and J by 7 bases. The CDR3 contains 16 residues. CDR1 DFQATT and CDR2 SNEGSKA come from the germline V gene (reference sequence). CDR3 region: CSASQVWGGNHPEQYF. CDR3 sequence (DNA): TGCAGTGCTAGTCAGGTCTGGGGGGGAAACCACCCGGAGCAGTACTTC.

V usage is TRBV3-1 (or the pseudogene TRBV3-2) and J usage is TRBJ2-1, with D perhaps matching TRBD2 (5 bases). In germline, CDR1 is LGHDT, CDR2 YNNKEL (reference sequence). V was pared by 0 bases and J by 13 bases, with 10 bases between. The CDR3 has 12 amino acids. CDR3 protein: CASSQDWRPQFF. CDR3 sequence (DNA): TGTGCCAGCAGCCAAGATTGGAGGCCTCAGTTCTTC.

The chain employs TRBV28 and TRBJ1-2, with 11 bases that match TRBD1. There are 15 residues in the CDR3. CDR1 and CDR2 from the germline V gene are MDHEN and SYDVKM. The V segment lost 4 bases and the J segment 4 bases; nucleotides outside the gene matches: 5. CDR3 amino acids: CASSSGQGALYGYTF. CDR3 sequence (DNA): TGTGCCAGCAGTTCCGGACAGGGGGCTCTCTATGGCTACACCTTC.

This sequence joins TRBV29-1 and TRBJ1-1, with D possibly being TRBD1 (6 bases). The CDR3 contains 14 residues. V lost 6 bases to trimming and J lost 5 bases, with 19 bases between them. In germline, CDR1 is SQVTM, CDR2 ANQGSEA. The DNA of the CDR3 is TGCAGCGTCATAAACAGGGTTAGAAGGACTGAAGCTTTCTTT. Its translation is CSVINRVRRTEAFF.

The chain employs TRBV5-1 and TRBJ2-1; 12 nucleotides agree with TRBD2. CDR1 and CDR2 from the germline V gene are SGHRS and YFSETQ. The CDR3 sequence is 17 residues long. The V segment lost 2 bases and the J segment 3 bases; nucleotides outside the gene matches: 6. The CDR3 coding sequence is TGCGCCAGCAGCTTCCGGACTAGCGGGAAGCTCTACAATGAGCAGTTCTTC. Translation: CASSFRTSGKLYNEQFF.

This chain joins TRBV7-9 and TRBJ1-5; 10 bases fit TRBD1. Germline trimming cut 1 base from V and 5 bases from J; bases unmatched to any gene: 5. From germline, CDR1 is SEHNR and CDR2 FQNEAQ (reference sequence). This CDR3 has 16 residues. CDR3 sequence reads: CASSLGTGGLHQPQHF. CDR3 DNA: TGTGCCAGCAGCTTAGGGACAGGGGGTCTACATCAGCCCCAGCATTTT.

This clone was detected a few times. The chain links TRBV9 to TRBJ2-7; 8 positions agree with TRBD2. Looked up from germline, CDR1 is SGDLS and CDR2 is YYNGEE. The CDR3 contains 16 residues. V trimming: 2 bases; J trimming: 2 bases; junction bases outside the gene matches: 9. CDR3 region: CASSVGVASGPYEQYF. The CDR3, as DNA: TGTGCCAGCAGCGTCGGGGTGGCTAGCGGGCCCTACGAGCAGTACTTC.

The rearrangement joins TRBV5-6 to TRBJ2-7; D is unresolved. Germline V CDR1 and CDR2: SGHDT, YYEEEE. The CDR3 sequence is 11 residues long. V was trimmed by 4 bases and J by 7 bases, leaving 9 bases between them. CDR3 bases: TGTGCCAGCAGCGCGACCTGGGAGCAGTACTTC. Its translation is CASSATWEQYF.

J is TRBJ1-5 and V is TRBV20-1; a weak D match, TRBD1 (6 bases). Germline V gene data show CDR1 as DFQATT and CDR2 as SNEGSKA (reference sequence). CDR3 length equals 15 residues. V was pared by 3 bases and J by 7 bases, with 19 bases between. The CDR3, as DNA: TGCAGTGCTAGTCTTCGAGCTCAGGGGAGGCAGCCCCAGCATTTT. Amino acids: CSASLRAQGRQPQHF.

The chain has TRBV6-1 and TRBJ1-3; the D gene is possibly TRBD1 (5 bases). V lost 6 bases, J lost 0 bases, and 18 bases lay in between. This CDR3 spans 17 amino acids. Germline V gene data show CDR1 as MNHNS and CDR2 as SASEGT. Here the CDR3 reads CASSERLPGGSGNTIYF. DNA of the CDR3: TGTGCCAGCAGCGAACGCCTCCCGGGGGGCTCTGGAAACACCATATATTTT.

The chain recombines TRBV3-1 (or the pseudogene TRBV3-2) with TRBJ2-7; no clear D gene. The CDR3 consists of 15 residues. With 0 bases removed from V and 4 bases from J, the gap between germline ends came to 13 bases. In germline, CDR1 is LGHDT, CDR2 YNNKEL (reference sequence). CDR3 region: CASSQDLRSGYEQYF. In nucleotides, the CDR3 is TGTGCCAGCAGCCAAGATTTACGGAGTGGGTACGAGCAGTACTTC.

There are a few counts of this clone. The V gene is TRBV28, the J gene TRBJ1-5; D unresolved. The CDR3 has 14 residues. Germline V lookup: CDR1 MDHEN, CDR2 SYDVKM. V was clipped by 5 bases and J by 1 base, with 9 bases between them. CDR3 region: CASSIDPSNQPQHF. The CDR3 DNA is TGTGCCAGCAGTATAGACCCCAGCAATCAGCCCCAGCATTTT. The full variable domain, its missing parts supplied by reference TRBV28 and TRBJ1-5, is DVKVTQSSRYLVKRTGEKVFLECVQDMDHENMFWYRQDPGLGLRLIYFSYDVKMKEKGDIPEGYSVSREKKERFSLILESASTNQTSMYLCASSIDPSNQPQHFGDGTRLSIL.

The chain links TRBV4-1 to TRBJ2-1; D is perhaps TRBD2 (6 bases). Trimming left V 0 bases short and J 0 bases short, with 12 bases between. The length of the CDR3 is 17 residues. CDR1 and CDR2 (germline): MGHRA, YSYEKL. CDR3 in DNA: TGCGCCAGCAGCCAAGATCCTGGCGGGGACTCCTACAATGAGCAGTTCTTC. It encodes CASSQDPGGDSYNEQFF.

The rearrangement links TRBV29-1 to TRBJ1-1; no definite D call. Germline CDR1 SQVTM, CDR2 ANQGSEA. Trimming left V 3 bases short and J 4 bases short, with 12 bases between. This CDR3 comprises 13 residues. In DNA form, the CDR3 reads TGCAGCGTTGATCTCGGGTCAGGCACTGAAGCTTTCTTT. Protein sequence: CSVDLGSGTEAFF.